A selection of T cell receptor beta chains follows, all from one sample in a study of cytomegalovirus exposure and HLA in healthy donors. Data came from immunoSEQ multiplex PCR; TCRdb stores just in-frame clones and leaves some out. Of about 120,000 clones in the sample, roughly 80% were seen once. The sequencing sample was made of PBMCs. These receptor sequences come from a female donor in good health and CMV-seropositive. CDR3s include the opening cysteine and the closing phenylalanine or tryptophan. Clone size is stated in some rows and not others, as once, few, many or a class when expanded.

CDR3 protein: CASSPKRVSSYEQYF
clone size: NA
J gene: TRBJ2-7
V gene: TRBV18

CDR3 protein: CASSLVGQGNTEAFF
clone size: NA
J gene: TRBJ1-1
V gene: TRBV5-6

CDR3 protein: CASSSRTGGVSPLHF
clone size: NA
J gene: TRBJ1-6
V gene: TRBV5-4

CDR3 protein: CASSLSPMTGGANVLTF
clone size: NA
J gene: TRBJ2-6
V gene: TRBV7-3

CDR3 protein: CASSLLATNEQFF
clone size: NA
J gene: TRBJ2-1
V gene: TRBV7-3

CDR3 protein: CASSYPDRGRPLHF
clone size: NA
J gene: TRBJ1-6
V gene: TRBV6-5

CDR3 protein: CASSTGTAHTDTQYF
clone size: NA
J gene: TRBJ2-3
V gene: TRBV5-4

CDR3 protein: CASSAGTNTGELFF
clone size: NA
J gene: TRBJ2-2
V gene: TRBV7-8

CDR3 protein: CASSSIPYTIYF
clone size: NA
J gene: TRBJ1-3
V gene: TRBV7-2

CDR3 protein: CASSFGIPMEPQHF
clone size: NA
J gene: TRBJ1-5
V gene: TRBV7-2

CDR3 protein: CASSRSGRGYEAFF
clone size: NA
J gene: TRBJ1-1
V gene: TRBV5-8

CDR3 protein: CASSVDLHSTVDTQYF
clone size: NA
J gene: TRBJ2-3
V gene: TRBV9

CDR3 protein: CASRPGLDSLEQYF
clone size: NA
J gene: TRBJ2-7
V gene: TRBV5-6

CDR3 protein: CASRRAGSSYNEQFF
clone size: NA
J gene: TRBJ2-1
V gene: TRBV5-4

CDR3 protein: CASSSNSQPQHF
clone size: few
J gene: TRBJ1-5
V gene: TRBV7-2

CDR3 protein: CAISEGLPSYEQYF
clone size: NA
J gene: NA
V gene: TRBV10-3

CDR3 protein: CASSSLAGGGDTQYF
clone size: NA
J gene: TRBJ2-3
V gene: TRBV7-2

CDR3 protein: CASSVVALPNEQFF
clone size: NA
J gene: TRBJ2-1
V gene: TRBV6-1

CDR3 protein: CASSQAFGGTNYEQYF
clone size: NA
J gene: TRBJ2-7
V gene: TRBV4-2

CDR3 protein: CASSSQAKNIQYF
clone size: NA
J gene: TRBJ2-4
V gene: TRBV6-5

CDR3 protein: CATSRGGTGGAGYTF
clone size: NA
J gene: TRBJ1-2
V gene: TRBV15

CDR3 protein: CASNLPPGQGYGYTF
clone size: NA
J gene: TRBJ1-2
V gene: TRBV19

CDR3 protein: CASSLLGHTNTEAFF
clone size: NA
J gene: TRBJ1-1
V gene: TRBV5-1

CDR3 protein: CASSLGTAYGYTF
clone size: NA
J gene: TRBJ1-2
V gene: TRBV7-2

CDR3 protein: CAWSDRSGNEQYF
clone size: few
J gene: NA
V gene: TRBV30

CDR3 protein: CASSLDNTGVNSPLHF
clone size: NA
J gene: TRBJ1-6
V gene: TRBV7-8

CDR3 protein: CASSLTGVTNTGELFF
clone size: NA
J gene: TRBJ2-2
V gene: TRBV18

CDR3 protein: CASSQSLGTNNSPLHF
clone size: NA
J gene: TRBJ1-6
V gene: TRBV4-1

CDR3 protein: CASSRLRVRGNQPQHF
clone size: NA
J gene: TRBJ1-5
V gene: TRBV7-8

CDR3 protein: CASSQRGNTEAFF
clone size: NA
J gene: TRBJ1-1
V gene: TRBV7-9

CDR3 protein: CAWSRGGVTKNIQYF
clone size: NA
J gene: TRBJ2-4
V gene: TRBV30

CDR3 protein: CASSMGQGVRYTF
clone size: NA
J gene: TRBJ1-2
V gene: TRBV11-2

CDR3 protein: CASSPRAPLVTYEQYF
clone size: NA
J gene: TRBJ2-7
V gene: TRBV21-1

CDR3 protein: CASSSRQGRQSKAFF
clone size: few
J gene: TRBJ1-1
V gene: TRBV7-6

CDR3 protein: CASSLVGAQGNTIYF
clone size: few
J gene: TRBJ1-3
V gene: TRBV9

CDR3 protein: CASSLTWNRGDADTQYF
clone size: once
J gene: TRBJ2-3
V gene: TRBV13

CDR3 protein: CASSPTGTYEQYF
clone size: NA
J gene: TRBJ2-7
V gene: TRBV18

CDR3 protein: CASSHRGANYGYTF
clone size: NA
J gene: TRBJ1-2
V gene: TRBV6-1

CDR3 protein: CASRNQGNTEAFF
clone size: NA
J gene: TRBJ1-1
V gene: TRBV6-6

CDR3 protein: CASSPPGGQGNQPQHF
clone size: NA
J gene: TRBJ1-5
V gene: TRBV18

CDR3 protein: CASSREQGSYEQYF
clone size: NA
J gene: TRBJ2-7
V gene: TRBV4-3

CDR3 protein: CASSLLVGGPDEQFF
clone size: few
J gene: TRBJ2-1
V gene: TRBV5-6

CDR3 protein: CASTLIGQDISGNTIYF
clone size: few
J gene: TRBJ1-3
V gene: TRBV28

CDR3 protein: CASSDRQEDEAFF
clone size: few
J gene: TRBJ1-1
V gene: TRBV6-5

CDR3 protein: CASSQSLQLNQPQHF
clone size: NA
J gene: TRBJ1-5
V gene: TRBV16

CDR3 protein: CASRSQGNTEAFF
clone size: NA
J gene: TRBJ1-1
V gene: TRBV6-5

CDR3 protein: CASRHGTVTGELFF
clone size: NA
J gene: TRBJ2-2
V gene: TRBV6-6

CDR3 protein: CAWSPNGETQYF
clone size: NA
J gene: TRBJ2-3
V gene: TRBV30

CDR3 protein: CASTGQDSEQYF
clone size: NA
J gene: TRBJ2-7
V gene: TRBV28

CDR3 protein: CATGLAGKNIQYF
clone size: NA
J gene: TRBJ2-4
V gene: TRBV7-9

CDR3 protein: CASRRTGAGNTEAFF
clone size: NA
J gene: TRBJ1-1
V gene: TRBV6-5

CDR3 protein: CASSFQGYEQYF
clone size: once
J gene: TRBJ2-7
V gene: TRBV5-1

CDR3 protein: CASSAAQGPQETQYF
clone size: few
J gene: TRBJ2-5
V gene: TRBV9

CDR3 protein: CASSGDRNQPQHF
clone size: once
J gene: TRBJ1-5
V gene: TRBV10-1

CDR3 protein: CASSQGGLSYEQYF
clone size: NA
J gene: TRBJ2-7
V gene: TRBV27

CDR3 protein: CASSLESVEQYF
clone size: NA
J gene: TRBJ2-7
V gene: TRBV5-5